This entry lists 13 T cell receptor beta chains sequenced from one sample in a study of blood T cells in healthy people across ages. Primed by a sample-barcoded 5' primer and a J-beta primer mix, a second PCR proceeded for about 6 to 11 cycles. MiXCR, run by TCRdb on the 5' RACE reads, gives a single entry per CDR3 protein. The sample lists 1.5 million to 1.9 million distinct CDR3 sequences; approximately 43% were seen once. Sequencing was carried out using blood. The receptors were gathered from a woman younger than 30 in good health.

This clonotype was observed a handful of times. The gene calls are TRBV11-2 and TRBJ2-5, with D perhaps matching TRBD2 (5 bases). From germline, CDR1 is SGHAT and CDR2 FQNNGV. This CDR3 comprises 15 residues. V dropped 2 bases and J dropped 2 bases, with 12 bases sitting between them. CDR3: CASSLPRARQETQYF. The DNA of the CDR3 is TGTGCCAGCAGCTTACCGCGGGCCCGGCAAGAGACCCAGTACTTC.

This sequence joins TRBV7-8 and TRBJ2-4, with a weak D call TRBD1 (7 bases). The J call may be incorrect, as the DNA end agrees better with TRBJ2-5. Germline CDR1 reads SGHVS; CDR2 reads FQNEAQ. The CDR3 length is 17 residues. CDR3 sequence reads: CASSLERGLAYQETQYF. The CDR3 bases are TGTGCCAGCAGCTTAGAAAGGGGGCTAGCGTATCAAGAGACCCAGTACTTC.

The rearrangement joins TRBV2 to TRBJ2-1; TRBD1 matches at 8 bases. Looked up from germline, CDR1 is SNHLY and CDR2 is FYNNEI. CDR3 length equals 14 residues. Germline trimming cut 7 bases from V and 5 bases from J; bases unmatched to any gene: 7. The CDR3 DNA is TGTGCCAGCATCAGGAGACAGGGGAACAATGAGCAGTTCTTC. Protein sequence: CASIRRQGNNEQFF. Combining the CDR3 with reference TRBV2 and TRBJ2-1 gives the whole variable domain EPEVTQTPSHQVTQMGQEVILRCVPISNHLYFYWYRQILGQKVEFLVSFYNNEISEKSEIFDDQFSVERPDGSNFTLKIRSTKLEDSAMYFCASIRRQGNNEQFFGPGTRLTVL.

This clonotype came up a few times. The chain employs TRBV25-1 and TRBJ2-1; D is undetermined. The V end was cut by 4 bases, the J end by 2 bases, with 15 bases between. The length of the CDR3 is 16 residues. Germline-derived CDR1 and CDR2 are MGHDK and SYGVNS. The CDR3 here is CASSGLSKLAYNEQFF. CDR3 DNA sequence: TGTGCCAGCAGTGGGTTAAGTAAACTTGCCTACAATGAGCAGTTCTTC. The full variable domain, rest sourced from reference TRBV25-1 and TRBJ2-1, is EADIYQTPRYLVIGTGKKITLECSQTMGHDKMYWYQQDPGMELHLIHYSYGVNSTEKGDLSSESTVSRIRTEHFPLTLESARPSHTSQYLCASSGLSKLAYNEQFFGPGTRLTVL.

The chain is built from TRBV27 and TRBJ2-1, with D unclear. The J call may be wrong; the DNA end is better matched by TRBJ2-7. The length of the CDR3 is 13 residues. CDR1 is MNHEY, CDR2 SMNVEV, per germline (reference sequence). The CDR3 DNA reads as TGTGCCAGCAGTCCCGTCGTTATGGGGGAGCAGTACTTC. Translated, it gives CASSPVVMGEQYF.

J is TRBJ2-7 and V is TRBV27, with unresolved D. Germline CDR1 reads MNHEY; CDR2 reads SMNVEV (reference sequence). The CDR3 runs to 13 residues. The germline V and J ends were trimmed by 5 bases and 2 bases, with 10 bases remaining between them. Written as DNA, the CDR3 is TGTGCCAGCAGTGGATCTGCTCCCTACGAGCAGTACTTC. This sequence encodes CASSGSAPYEQYF.

The V and J genes are TRBV6-6 and TRBJ2-1, with 10 nucleotides matching TRBD2. Trimming took 6 bases from V and 7 from J; bases not matched to a gene: 12. The CDR3 loop spans 16 amino acids. Per the germline V gene, CDR1 is MNHNY and CDR2 is SVGAGI (reference sequence). The CDR3 here is CASRISGTSVSNEQFF. For the CDR3, the DNA is TGTGCCAGCAGAATCAGCGGGACTAGCGTATCGAATGAGCAGTTCTTC.

The rearrangement links TRBV28 to TRBJ1-2, with D hard to call. The CDR3 consists of 14 residues. V was pared by 3 bases and J by 5 bases, with 13 bases between. Germline V gene lookup returns CDR1 MDHEN and CDR2 SYDVKM. The CDR3 reads CASSLELLAYGYTF. CDR3 bases: TGTGCCAGCAGTTTGGAACTGCTAGCATATGGCTACACCTTC.

CDR3 loop: CASRPDSDNTGELFF. CDR3 DNA sequence: TGTGCCAGCAGGCCTGACAGTGATAACACCGGGGAGCTGTTTTTT. The chain is built from TRBV12-3 or TRBV12-4 and TRBJ2-2, with a possible D match to TRBD1 (5 bases). V was clipped by 6 bases and J by 2 bases, with 13 bases between them. CDR3 size: 15 residues.

The chain links TRBV7-2 to TRBJ1-1; D gene ambiguous. Trimming removed 1 base from V and 3 bases from J, with 12 bases in between. The germline V gene encodes CDR1 SGHTA and CDR2 FQGNSA. CDR3 length: 15 amino acids. The CDR3 nucleotides read TGTGCCAGCAGCTTAGGAACCGACATGTACACTGAAGCTTTCTTT. Protein sequence: CASSLGTDMYTEAFF. Full variable domain (missing parts from reference TRBV7-2 and TRBJ1-1): GAGVSQSPSNKVTEKGKDVELRCDPISGHTALYWYRQSLGQGLEFLIYFQGNSAPDKSGLPSDRFSAERTGGSVSTLTIQRTQQEDSAVYLCASSLGTDMYTEAFFGQGTRLTVV.

The chain joins TRBV20-1 to TRBJ2-1; D remains unclear. The J call may be incorrect, as the DNA end agrees better with TRBJ2-7. The CDR3 spans 14 residues. Germline V lookup: CDR1 DFQATT, CDR2 SNEGSKA (reference sequence). CDR3 nucleotide sequence: TGCAGTGCTAGTCAGTCGAGCTCCTACAATGAGCAGTACTTC. Translated, it gives CSASQSSSYNEQYF.

CDR3 region: CASSGYYTVGGGYTF. The CDR3 nucleotides read TGTGCCAGCAGCGGGTACTACACGGTTGGTGGTGGCTACACCTTC. This chain uses TRBV5-4 with TRBJ1-2; D not certain. CDR3 size: 15 residues. Germline V gene lookup returns CDR1 SGHNT and CDR2 YYREEE (reference sequence). Trimming left V 4 bases short and J 7 bases short, with 20 bases between. Full variable domain (remainder filled in from reference TRBV5-4 and TRBJ1-2): ETGVTQSPTHLIKTRGQQVTLRCSSQSGHNTVSWYQQALGQGPQFIFQYYREEENGRGNFPPRFSGLQFPNYSSELNVNALELDDSALYLCASSGYYTVGGGYTFGSGTRLTVV.

This sequence joins TRBV6-5 and TRBJ2-7; 11 nucleotides match TRBD2. CDR1 and CDR2 (germline): MNHEY, SVGAGI. Trimming at V came to 0 bases and at J to 5 bases, leaving 9 bases not matched to a gene. The CDR3 runs 17 residues. The CDR3 nucleotides read TGTGCCAGCAGTTACTCGGGATCGGGACTAGCGGTGGACGAGCAGTACTTC. It specifies CASSYSGSGLAVDEQYF.